This TCR beta chain was sequenced in a study of blood T cell repertoires in COVID-19. Study details: Both acute and convalescent COVID-19 samples were obtained from the United States, Italy and Spain. Sample material is recorded as cDNA or gDNA derived from T cells, B-cell-depleted T cells, or PBMCs.

TCRdb's copy holds only in-frame clones and misses some; the assay was immunoSEQ multiplex PCR. The profile covers 200,000 to 250,000 clones, with around 86% appearing a single time and over 3% taken by the ten largest. Participant age was roughly 18 to 100 years, and participants resided in approximately 25 US areas. Germline V CDR1 and CDR2: LGHDT, YNNKEL (reference sequence). V dropped 4 bases and J dropped 0; count of bases not matched to a gene: 3. This CDR3 region has 15 residues. The receptor comes from a middle-aged woman with acute COVID-19. The J gene is TRBJ1-1, the V gene TRBV3-1 (or the pseudogene TRBV3-2), with TRBD1 matching over 9 bases. The sequencing sample was made of PBMCs or T cells enriched from blood (not recorded which). Here the CDR3 DNA reads TGTGCCAGCAGCCGGGACAGGGATTTGAACACTGAAGCTTTCTTT. Protein: CASSRDRDLNTEAFF.